This T cell receptor (beta chain) is drawn from a study of beta chain features in type 1 diabetes. There are 14 residues in the CDR3. CDR1 and CDR2 from the germline V gene are MNHNY and SVGAGI (reference sequence). J was trimmed by 7 bases and V by 7 bases; bases with no gene match: 12. General study findings and limits: Moderate but significant shortening of TCRB CDR3s was recorded in all four CD4+ subsets from Type 1 diabetes patients. In cDNA sequencing, cells with high TCR expression could be over-represented.

The whole isolated RNA underwent reverse transcription, so sequencing captured expressed TCRB transcripts. Profiling relied on immunoSEQ multiplex PCR, and the TCRdb table lists in-frame clones only, not all of them. The sample yields over 150,000 clones, 7% to 9% seen once. As to this clone: Its antigen is not known.

The sample was central memory CD4+ T cells from blood. This clonotype was obtained from a man aged 18 to 29 with type 1 diabetes. The rearrangement uses TRBV6-6 and TRBJ2-7, with 8 bases aligning to TRBD1. DNA of the CDR3: TGTGCCAGCAACTACGGGACAGGTGGTAATGAGCAGTACTTC. This codes for CASNYGTGGNEQYF.